A selection of T cell receptor beta chains follows, all from one sample in a study of blood T cell repertoires in COVID-19. Method: immunoSEQ multiplex PCR; TCRdb's copy keeps in-frame clones and lacks some. The sample includes 230,000 or so clones, around 80% seen only once; the top ten take 2% to 2.5%. Source material: peripheral blood. These receptor sequences come from a man aged 40-55 years who had recovered from COVID-19. Each CDR3 is given with its conserved first and last residue. D genes are given only for firm matches. The listing skips clone size in some rows; elsewhere it reads once, few, many or a size class.

d_gene | abundance | j_gene | v_gene | CDR3nt | CDR3aa
TRBD1 | - | TRBJ1-1 | TRBV15 | TGTGCCACCAGCAGACTACGGGACAGCCTCCGAGCTTTCTTT | CATSRLRDSLRAFF
TRBD2 | - | TRBJ2-1 | TRBV10-3 | TGTGCCATCCGGGGAAACGGGACTAGCGGGGGGAGACGCTACAATGAGCAGTTCTTC | CAIRGNGTSGGRRYNEQFF
- | - | TRBJ2-6 | TRBV18 | TGTGCCAGCTCAAACGCACAGGCTGGGGCCAACGTCCTGACTTTC | CASSNAQAGANVLTF
- | - | TRBJ2-6 | TRBV19 | TGTGCCAGTAGTGTCACTGGGGCCAACGTCCTGACTTTC | CASSVTGANVLTF
- | once | TRBJ2-7 | TRBV3-1/TRBV3-2 | TGTGCCAGCAGCCAAGAGCGGGCCTCCCACGAGCAGTACTTC | CASSQERASHEQYF
TRBD1 | few | TRBJ1-1 | TRBV2 | TGTGCCAGCGGACGGGACAGAAACACTGAAGCTTTCTTT | CASGRDRNTEAFF
- | - | TRBJ2-7 | TRBV29-1 | TGCAGCGTTGGGGGGGGGCTAGGAGGTTCCTACGAGCAGTACTTC | CSVGGGLGGSYEQYF
- | - | TRBJ1-1 | TRBV5-1 | TGCGCCAGCAGCTTGGACGGGAGGAAGGAGGCTTTCTTT | CASSLDGRKEAFF
- | - | TRBJ1-1 | TRBV3-1/TRBV3-2 | TGTGCCAGCAGCCAGCCCGGGATCAGGAACACTGAAGCTTTCTTT | CASSQPGIRNTEAFF
- | - | TRBJ2-1 | TRBV7-2 | TGTGCCAGCAGCTTAATGGCAGCGGACTACGAGCAGTTCTTC | CASSLMAADYEQFF
TRBD1 | - | TRBJ2-2 | TRBV10-1 | TGCGCCAGCAGCCCCGGGACAGGGGTCACCGGGGAGCTGTTTTTT | CASSPGTGVTGELFF
- | - | TRBJ2-1 | TRBV30 | TGTGCCTGGAGTGTCCAAGGGGATGAGCAGTTCTTC | CAWSVQGDEQFF
- | - | TRBJ2-7 | TRBV27 | TGTGCCAGCAGTCGGCGGGGAGGCTACGAGCAGTACTTC | CASSRRGGYEQYF